This T cell receptor beta chain was obtained from a study of blood T cell repertoires in COVID-19. About the research overall: Samples of COVID-19 (acute and convalescent) were obtained from the United States, Italy and Spain. The analysed material was cDNA or gDNA that came from T cells, B-cell-depleted T cells, or PBMCs.

Per the study methods: Researchers report that nucleated cell counts were estimated from reference gene primer amplification. Profiling relied on immunoSEQ multiplex PCR, and the TCRdb table lists in-frame clones only, not all of them. Clone size and V and J calls were adopted from that table, with D and trimming inferred from the DNA. The table includes some 83,000 clones, roughly 85% detected once. The CDR3 is made up of 15 amino acids. The V and J ends lost 3 bases and 4 bases respectively, with 13 bases between them. In germline, CDR1 is SGHTA, CDR2 FQGNSA. J is TRBJ1-5 and V is TRBV7-2, with D maybe TRBD1 (5 bases). The receptor was derived from a woman of 80 years or more with active or convalescent COVID-19. Sequenced input: peripheral blood. The CDR3 DNA sequence: TGTGCCAGCAGCTTTGTCGGGGGTTATAATCAGCCCCAGCATTTT. Translating gives CASSFVGGYNQPQHF.